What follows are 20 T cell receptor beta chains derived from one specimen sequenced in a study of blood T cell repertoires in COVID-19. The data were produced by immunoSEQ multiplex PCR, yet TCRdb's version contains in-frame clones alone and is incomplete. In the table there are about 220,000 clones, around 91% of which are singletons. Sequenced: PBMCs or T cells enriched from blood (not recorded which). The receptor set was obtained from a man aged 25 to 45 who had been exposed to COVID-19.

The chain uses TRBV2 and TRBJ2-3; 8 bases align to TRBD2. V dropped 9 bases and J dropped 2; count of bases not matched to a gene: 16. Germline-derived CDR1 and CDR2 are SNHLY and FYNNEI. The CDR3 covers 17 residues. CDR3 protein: CASRGKGSGETTDTQYF. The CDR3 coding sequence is TGTGCCAGTAGGGGAAAGGGTAGCGGGGAGACCACAGATACGCAGTATTTT.

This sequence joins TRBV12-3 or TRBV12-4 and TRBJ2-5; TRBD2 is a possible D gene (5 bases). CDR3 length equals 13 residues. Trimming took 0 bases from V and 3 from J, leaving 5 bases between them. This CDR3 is CASSLASEETQYF. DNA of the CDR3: TGTGCCAGCAGTTTAGCTAGCGAAGAGACCCAGTACTTC.

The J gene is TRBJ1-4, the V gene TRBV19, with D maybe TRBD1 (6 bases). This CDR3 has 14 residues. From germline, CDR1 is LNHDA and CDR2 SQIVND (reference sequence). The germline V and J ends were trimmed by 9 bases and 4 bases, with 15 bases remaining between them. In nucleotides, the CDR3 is TGTGCCAGCCGACAGCTCAGGGGTAATGAAAAACTGTTTTTT. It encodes CASRQLRGNEKLFF.

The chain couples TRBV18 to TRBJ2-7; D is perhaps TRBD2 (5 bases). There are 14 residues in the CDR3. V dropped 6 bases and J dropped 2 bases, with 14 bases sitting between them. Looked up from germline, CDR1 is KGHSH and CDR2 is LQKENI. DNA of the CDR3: TGTGCCAGCTCCCGCTCTCGGGATGCCTACGAGCAGTACTTC. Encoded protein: CASSRSRDAYEQYF.

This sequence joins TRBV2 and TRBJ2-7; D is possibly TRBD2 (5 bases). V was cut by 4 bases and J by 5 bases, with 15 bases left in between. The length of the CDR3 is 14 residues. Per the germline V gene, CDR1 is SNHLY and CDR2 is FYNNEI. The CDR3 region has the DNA TGTGCCAGCAGTGCGGACTTGATTGGAGACGAGCAGTACTTC. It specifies CASSADLIGDEQYF. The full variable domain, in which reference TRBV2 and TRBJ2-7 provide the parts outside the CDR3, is EPEVTQTPSHQVTQMGQEVILRCVPISNHLYFYWYRQILGQKVEFLVSFYNNEISEKSEIFDDQFSVERPDGSNFTLKIRSTKLEDSAMYFCASSADLIGDEQYFGPGTRLTVT.

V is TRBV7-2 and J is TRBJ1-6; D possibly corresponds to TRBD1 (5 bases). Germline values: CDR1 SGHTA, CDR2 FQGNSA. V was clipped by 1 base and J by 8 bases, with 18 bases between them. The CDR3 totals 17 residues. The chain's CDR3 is CASSLGSGGSFHSPLHF. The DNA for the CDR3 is TGTGCCAGCAGCTTAGGTAGCGGGGGATCTTTTCATTCACCCCTCCACTTT.

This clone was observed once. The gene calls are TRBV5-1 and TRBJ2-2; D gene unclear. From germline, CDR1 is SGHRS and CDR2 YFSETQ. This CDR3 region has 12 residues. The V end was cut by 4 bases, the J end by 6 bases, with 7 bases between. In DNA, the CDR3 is TGCGCCAGCAGCCTTAATTCCGGGGAGCTGTTTTTT. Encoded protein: CASSLNSGELFF.

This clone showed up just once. The CDR3: CASSQEGQGNYGYTF. The DNA of the CDR3 is TGCGCCAGCAGCCAAGAGGGGCAGGGGAACTATGGCTACACCTTC. The V and J genes are TRBV4-1 and TRBJ1-2; D might be TRBD1 (6 bases). Germline values: CDR1 MGHRA, CDR2 YSYEKL. The CDR3 covers 15 residues. V was clipped by 0 bases and J by 2 bases, with 10 bases between them.

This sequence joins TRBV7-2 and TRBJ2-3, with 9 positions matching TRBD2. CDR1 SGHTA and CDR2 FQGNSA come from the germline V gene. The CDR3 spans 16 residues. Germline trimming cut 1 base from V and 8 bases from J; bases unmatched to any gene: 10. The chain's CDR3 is CASSLVGTSLIGTQYF. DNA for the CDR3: TGTGCCAGCAGCTTAGTGGGGACTAGCCTAATTGGTACGCAGTATTTT. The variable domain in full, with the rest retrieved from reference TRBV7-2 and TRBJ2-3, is GAGVSQSPSNKVTEKGKDVELRCDPISGHTALYWYRQSLGQGLEFLIYFQGNSAPDKSGLPSDRFSAERTGGSVSTLTIQRTQQEDSAVYLCASSLVGTSLIGTQYFGPGTRLTVL.

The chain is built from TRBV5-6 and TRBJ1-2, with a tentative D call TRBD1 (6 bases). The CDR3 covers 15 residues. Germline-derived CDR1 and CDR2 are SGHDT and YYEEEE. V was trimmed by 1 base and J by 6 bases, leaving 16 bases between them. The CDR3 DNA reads TGTGCCAGCAGCTTGAGGGGGGGCGCAATCGATGGCTACACCTTC. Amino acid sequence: CASSLRGGAIDGYTF.

This chain's CDR3 is CATSSTGNEQYF. The CDR3 DNA reads as TGTGCCACCAGCAGTACAGGGAACGAGCAGTACTTC. The V gene is TRBV15, the J gene TRBJ2-7, with TRBD1 as a possible D gene (6 bases). V gave up 3 bases and J gave up 5 bases, with 8 bases separating them. Germline CDR1 reads LNHNV; CDR2 reads YYDKDF (reference sequence). The CDR3 loop spans 12 amino acids.

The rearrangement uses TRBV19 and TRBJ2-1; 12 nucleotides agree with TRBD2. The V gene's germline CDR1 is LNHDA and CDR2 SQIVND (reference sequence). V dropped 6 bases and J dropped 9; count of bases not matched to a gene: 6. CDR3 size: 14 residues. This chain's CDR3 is CASRRGLAGSEQFF. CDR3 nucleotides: TGTGCCAGTAGGCGAGGACTAGCGGGGAGTGAGCAGTTCTTC.

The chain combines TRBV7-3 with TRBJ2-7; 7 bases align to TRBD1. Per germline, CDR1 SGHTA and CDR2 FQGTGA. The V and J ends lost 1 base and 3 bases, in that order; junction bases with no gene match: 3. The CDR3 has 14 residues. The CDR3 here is CASSLRGGLYEQYF. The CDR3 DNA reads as TGTGCCAGCAGCTTAAGAGGGGGCCTCTACGAGCAGTACTTC. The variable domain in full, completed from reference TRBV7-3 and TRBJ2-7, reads GAGVSQTPSNKVTEKGKYVELRCDPISGHTALYWYRQSLGQGPEFLIYFQGTGAADDSGLPNDRFFAVRPEGSVSTLKIQRTERGDSAVYLCASSLRGGLYEQYFGPGTRLTVT.

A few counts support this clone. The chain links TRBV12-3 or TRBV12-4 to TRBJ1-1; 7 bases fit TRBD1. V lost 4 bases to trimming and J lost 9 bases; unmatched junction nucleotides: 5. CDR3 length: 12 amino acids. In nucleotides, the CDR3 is TGTGCCAGCAGTTCCCAAGGGGGCAAAGCTTTCTTT. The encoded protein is CASSSQGGKAFF.

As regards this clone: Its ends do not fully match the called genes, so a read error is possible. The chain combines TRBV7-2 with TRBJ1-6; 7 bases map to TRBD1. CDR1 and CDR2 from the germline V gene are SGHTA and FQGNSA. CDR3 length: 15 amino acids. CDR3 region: CASNLRTGLNSPLHF. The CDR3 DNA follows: TGTGCCAGCAACTTACGGACAGGTCTAAATTCACCCCTCCACTTT.

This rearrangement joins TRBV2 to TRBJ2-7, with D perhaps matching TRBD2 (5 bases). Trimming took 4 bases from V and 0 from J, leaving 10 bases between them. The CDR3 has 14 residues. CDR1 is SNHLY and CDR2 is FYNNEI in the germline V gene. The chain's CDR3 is CASSAPGSSYEQYF. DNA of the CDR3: TGTGCCAGCAGTGCTCCGGGAAGCTCCTACGAGCAGTACTTC.

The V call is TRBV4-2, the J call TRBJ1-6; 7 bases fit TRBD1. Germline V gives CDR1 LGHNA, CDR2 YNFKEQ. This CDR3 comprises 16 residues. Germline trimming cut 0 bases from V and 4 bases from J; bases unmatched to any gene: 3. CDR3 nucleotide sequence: TGTGCCAGCAGCCAAGACCCGGGACAGTATAATTCACCCCTCCACTTT. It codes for CASSQDPGQYNSPLHF.

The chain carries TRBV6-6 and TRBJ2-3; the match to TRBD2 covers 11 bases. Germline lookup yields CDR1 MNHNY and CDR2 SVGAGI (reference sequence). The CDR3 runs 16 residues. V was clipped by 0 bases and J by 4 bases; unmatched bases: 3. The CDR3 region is CASSYSVAGGPDTQYF. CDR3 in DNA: TGTGCCAGCAGTTACTCGGTAGCGGGGGGGCCAGATACGCAGTATTTT.

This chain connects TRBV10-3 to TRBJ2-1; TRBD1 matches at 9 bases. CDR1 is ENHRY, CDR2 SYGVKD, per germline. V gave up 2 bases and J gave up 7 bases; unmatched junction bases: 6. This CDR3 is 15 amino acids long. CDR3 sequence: CAISEDRGDVNEQFF. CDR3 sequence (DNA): TGTGCCATCAGTGAGGACAGGGGGGATGTTAATGAGCAGTTCTTC.

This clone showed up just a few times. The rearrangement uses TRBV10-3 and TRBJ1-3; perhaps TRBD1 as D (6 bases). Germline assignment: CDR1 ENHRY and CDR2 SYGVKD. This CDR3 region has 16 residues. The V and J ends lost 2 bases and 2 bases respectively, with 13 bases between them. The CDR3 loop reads CAISERIQGAGNTIYF. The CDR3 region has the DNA TGTGCCATCAGTGAGCGGATACAGGGAGCTGGAAACACCATATATTTT.